A single sample gave rise to the 23 T cell receptor beta chains below, sequenced in a study of cytomegalovirus exposure and HLA in healthy donors. The PCR was carried out with 60 Vbeta primers and 13 Jbeta primers. Some clones are missing from TCRdb's copy, which holds only in-frame ones; the method was immunoSEQ multiplex PCR. The sample records roughly 150,000 clones, about 85% being singletons. Sequenced sample: PBMCs. The receptors derive from a man aged 25-40 years in good health and CMV-seropositive.

The chain links TRBV4-2 to TRBJ1-2; TRBD1 is a possible D gene (5 bases). The CDR3 length is 15 residues. Germline V gene lookup returns CDR1 LGHNA and CDR2 YNFKEQ. V was clipped by 3 bases and J by 2 bases, with 13 bases between them. The CDR3 loop is CASSQQSPGNYGYTF. Written as DNA, the CDR3 is TGTGCCAGCAGCCAGCAATCCCCAGGGAACTATGGCTACACCTTC.

The chain recombines TRBV5-4 with TRBJ1-2; 8 bases fit TRBD1. Germline trimming cut 4 bases from V and 2 bases from J; bases unmatched to any gene: 1. The CDR3 loop spans 13 amino acids. The V gene's germline CDR1 is SGHNT and CDR2 YYREEE (reference sequence). The CDR3 DNA reads as TGTGCCAGCAGCAGGACAGGGAACTATGGCTACACCTTC. Amino acids: CASSRTGNYGYTF.

The chain is built from TRBV7-9 and TRBJ1-2, with 11 bases fitting TRBD1. CDR3 length: 14 residues. After removal of 6 bases from V and 5 bases from J, the junction contained 5 bases not matched to a gene. CDR1 is SEHNR, CDR2 FQNEAQ, per germline (reference sequence). CDR3 in amino acids: CASSPGQGDYGYTF. CDR3 nucleotide sequence: TGTGCCAGCAGTCCGGGACAGGGGGATTATGGCTACACCTTC.

This chain joins TRBV7-9 and TRBJ1-1; maybe TRBD1 (5 bases). The CDR3 loop spans 14 amino acids. With 5 bases removed from V and 5 bases from J, the gap between germline ends came to 15 bases. Germline values: CDR1 SEHNR, CDR2 FQNEAQ (reference sequence). The CDR3 region has the DNA TGTGCCAGCAGCCCCTCGGGGGGGTCGACTGAAGCTTTCTTT. It is translated as CASSPSGGSTEAFF.

A note on this clone: Different DNA sequences within this sample yield the same CDR3. The chain couples TRBV7-9 to TRBJ1-1; TRBD1 aligns across 7 bases. V lost 5 bases, J lost 4 bases, and 7 bases stayed unmatched. The CDR3 loop spans 14 amino acids. Germline CDR1 is SEHNR and CDR2 is FQNEAQ (reference sequence). The DNA for the CDR3 is TGTGCCAGCAGCCCGGGGCAGGGGGGCACTGAAGCTTTCTTT. This gives the protein CASSPGQGGTEAFF.

The chain uses TRBV2 and TRBJ2-2; possibly TRBD2 for D (5 bases). CDR3 length equals 13 residues. V lost 6 bases to trimming and J lost 4 bases, with 9 bases between them. CDR1 is SNHLY and CDR2 is FYNNEI in the germline V gene. This CDR3 reads CASSLGSTGELFF. The CDR3 DNA is TGTGCCAGCAGCCTGGGGAGCACCGGGGAGCTGTTTTTT.

The V call is TRBV7-3, the J call TRBJ1-5; D ambiguous. This CDR3 region has 13 residues. V dropped 5 bases and J dropped 5 bases, with 10 bases sitting between them. The germline V gene encodes CDR1 SGHTA and CDR2 FQGTGA. The CDR3 loop is CASSEDIDQPQHF. For the CDR3, the DNA is TGTGCCAGCAGCGAGGATATTGATCAGCCCCAGCATTTT.

The chain is built from TRBV10-3 and TRBJ2-1; no reliable D call. Germline CDR1 and CDR2: ENHRY and SYGVKD. V dropped 3 bases and J dropped 7 bases, with 4 bases sitting between them. The CDR3 is 11 residues long. The CDR3 nucleotides are TGTGCCATCAGTGAATATAATGAGCAGTTCTTC. Its protein product is CAISEYNEQFF.

V usage is TRBV7-9 and J usage is TRBJ2-5, with a tentative D call TRBD2 (5 bases). Germline V gene sequence: CDR1 SEHNR, CDR2 FQNEAQ (reference sequence). V was shortened by 3 bases and J by 2 bases, with 10 bases between the two germline ends. The CDR3 covers 14 residues. The CDR3 coding sequence is TGTGCCAGCAGCTTCCCAGGAGGACAAGAGACCCAGTACTTC. Protein product: CASSFPGGQETQYF.

This clone has a handful of counts. The rearrangement links TRBV18 to TRBJ2-7, with 9 bases identical to TRBD2. The ends lost 3 bases at V and 7 bases at J; junction bases unmatched: 10. The CDR3 covers 15 residues. Germline V CDR1 and CDR2: KGHSH, LQKENI. This chain's CDR3 is CASSPTAGGPREQYF. DNA for the CDR3: TGTGCCAGCTCACCGACGGCGGGAGGGCCTCGGGAGCAGTACTTC.

The V call is TRBV19, the J call TRBJ2-2, with TRBD1 as a possible D gene (5 bases). Trimming stripped 1 base from V and 3 bases from J, with 9 bases between. The germline V gene has CDR1 LNHDA and CDR2 SQIVND (reference sequence). This CDR3 has 15 residues. The CDR3 region has the DNA TGTGCCAGTAGTATAGTAGACAGAGACACCGGGGAGCTGTTTTTT. Residues: CASSIVDRDTGELFF.

The V and J genes are TRBV6-1 and TRBJ2-3, with TRBD1 matching 9 bases. Germline trimming cut 6 bases from V and 5 bases from J; bases unmatched to any gene: 9. CDR1 MNHNS and CDR2 SASEGT come from the germline V gene. This CDR3 has 15 residues. The CDR3 loop is CASSVDRGGVDTQYF. In DNA, the CDR3 is TGTGCCAGCAGCGTGGACAGGGGCGGGGTAGATACGCAGTATTTT.

The chain couples TRBV7-9 to TRBJ1-3, with D perhaps TRBD1 (5 bases). V dropped 0 bases and J dropped 9 bases, with 12 bases sitting between them. The V gene's germline CDR1 is SEHNR and CDR2 FQNEAQ (reference sequence). CDR3 length equals 14 residues. Here the CDR3 reads CASSLAGAGGTIYF. The CDR3 DNA sequence: TGTGCCAGCAGCTTAGCAGGGGCCGGGGGCACCATATATTTT.

This chain uses TRBV5-1 with TRBJ2-2; D may be TRBD1 (6 bases). There are 13 residues in the CDR3. From germline, CDR1 is SGHRS and CDR2 YFSETQ. V lost 4 bases to trimming and J lost 9 bases, with 13 bases between them. The CDR3 spells CASSLTQGRELFF. The CDR3 DNA sequence: TGCGCCAGCAGCCTAACCCAGGGGCGGGAGCTGTTTTTT.

V is TRBV28 and J is TRBJ2-7; D is uncertain. The CDR3 contains 12 residues. Germline V lookup: CDR1 MDHEN, CDR2 SYDVKM. Trimming left V 10 bases short and J 4 bases short, with 14 bases between. CDR3 DNA: TGTGCCACCACGGGTGCGTTTTACGAGCAGTACTTC. Amino acids: CATTGAFYEQYF.

The chain uses TRBV7-3 and TRBJ2-3; 8 nucleotides align to TRBD1. J gave up 4 bases and V 4 bases, and 4 bases lay outside the gene matches. CDR1 is SGHTA, CDR2 FQGTGA, per germline. The CDR3 is 14 amino acids. The CDR3 coding sequence is TGTGCCAGCAGCTCGCAGGGGGCGGCAGATACGCAGTATTTT. Amino acids: CASSSQGAADTQYF.

The chain links TRBV4-3 to TRBJ1-4, with 7 bases matching TRBD1. The V gene's germline CDR1 is LGHNA and CDR2 YSLEER. This CDR3 is built from 15 residues. Trimming took 4 bases from V and 7 from J; bases not matched to a gene: 9. CDR3 protein: CASSRPTGVGEKLFF. CDR3 nucleotides: TGCGCCAGCAGCCGCCCCACAGGGGTTGGTGAAAAACTGTTTTTT.

This chain joins TRBV4-1 and TRBJ2-5; TRBD1 aligns across 10 bases. The CDR3 consists of 15 residues. V lost 3 bases, J lost 4 bases, and 5 bases stayed unmatched. The V gene's germline CDR1 is MGHRA and CDR2 YSYEKL. The CDR3 reads CASSQMGQGRETQYF. Written as DNA, the CDR3 is TGCGCCAGCAGCCAGATGGGACAGGGGAGAGAGACCCAGTACTTC.

The J gene is TRBJ2-3, the V gene TRBV2; 10 bases fit TRBD2. The CDR3 runs 17 residues. The germline CDR1 and CDR2 sequences are SNHLY and FYNNEI. The ends lost 7 bases at V and 1 base at J; junction bases unmatched: 11. The CDR3 coding sequence is TGTGCCAGCAAGGTTCTAGCGGGAGTAAGTGGCACAGATACGCAGTATTTT. Translating it yields CASKVLAGVSGTDTQYF.

This clone was recorded once. The V call is TRBV27, the J call TRBJ1-2, with TRBD1 matching 7 bases. The ends lost 5 bases at V and 2 bases at J; junction bases unmatched: 5. The V gene's germline CDR1 is MNHEY and CDR2 SMNVEV (reference sequence). The CDR3 consists of 14 residues. The CDR3 sequence is CASSRGGANYGYTF. The CDR3 bases are TGTGCCAGCAGTAGAGGGGGCGCAAACTATGGCTACACCTTC.

This chain links TRBV15 with TRBJ2-2, with 16 bases matching TRBD2. J was trimmed by 9 bases and V by 0 bases; bases with no gene match: 1. The V gene's germline CDR1 is LNHNV and CDR2 YYDKDF (reference sequence). This CDR3 is 16 amino acids long. CDR3 nucleotides: TGTGCCACCAGCAGAGAGGGACTAGCGGGAGGGAGGGAGCTGTTTTTT. It yields the protein CATSREGLAGGRELFF.

The rearrangement uses TRBV29-1 and TRBJ1-1; D possibly corresponds to TRBD1 (5 bases). This CDR3 is 13 amino acids long. Between the trimmed V and J ends, which lost 7 bases and 2 bases, there was a span of 14 bases. Germline loops: CDR1 SQVTM, CDR2 ANQGSEA. This CDR3 is CSGAGQQNTEAFF. CDR3 in DNA: TGCAGCGGTGCAGGACAACAAAACACTGAAGCTTTCTTT.

V is TRBV27 and J is TRBJ1-1, with 9 bases lining up with TRBD1. Trimming took 2 bases from V and 6 from J; bases not matched to a gene: 4. Germline loops: CDR1 MNHEY, CDR2 SMNVEV (reference sequence). The CDR3 is 14 residues long. The CDR3 reads CASSLGQGISEAFF. The DNA of the CDR3 is TGTGCCAGCAGTTTAGGACAGGGGATTTCTGAAGCTTTCTTT.